This TCR beta chain comes out of a study of cytotoxic CD8 clonotypes in ibrutinib-treated CLL. CDR3 length: 13 amino acids. V was clipped by 0 bases and J by 5 bases, with 7 bases between them. The germline CDR1 and CDR2 sequences are MGHRA and YSYEKL. Sequencing used immunoSEQ multiplex PCR; TCRdb keeps in-frame clones, though not all of them. The sample gives roughly 330,000 clones, around 66% of which show up once; about 5.9% is in the top ten. Sequencing used PBMCs, obtained after 36 months of ibrutinib treatment. This clonotype originated in a human donor with chronic lymphocytic leukemia. The chain joins TRBV4-1 to TRBJ1-2, with D uncertain. The CDR3 region is CASSQERSYGYTF. In DNA form, the CDR3 reads TGCGCCAGCAGCCAAGAACGGTCGTATGGCTACACCTTC.